This T cell receptor (beta chain) was sequenced during a study of blood T cell repertoires in COVID-19. The CDR3 runs 15 residues. Germline CDR1 is MNHEY and CDR2 is SVGAGI. V was trimmed by 7 bases and J by 0 bases, leaving 13 bases between them. This table comes from immunoSEQ multiplex PCR, and its TCRdb copy is limited to in-frame clones, with some not included. The data hold 170,000 or so clones, with roughly 84% observed a single time. V usage is TRBV6-5 and J usage is TRBJ1-3; D unclear. The source material was peripheral blood. The receptor was derived from a man aged 18 to 29 with active or convalescent COVID-19. The CDR3 nucleotides read TGTGCCAGCACCCTAGAACACCGCTCTGGAAACACCATATATTTT. It codes for CASTLEHRSGNTIYF.